Listed here are 13 T cell receptor beta chains from one sample, sequenced in a study of T cells in Graves' hyperthyroidism and ophthalmopathy (dated by TCRdb to the late 2010s). Library preparation used multiplex PCR. The reads were generated on an Illumina HiSeq 2000. Amplification of TCR beta CDR3 regions was carried out from RNA transcripts. For the first round of RT-PCR on the TCR CDR3, the HTBI primer set was used together with the Qiagen OneStep RT-PCR kit. The raw public data were reprocessed by TCRdb itself: fastp quality trimming at Q25, MiXCR clonotype calling, in-frame beta chains only. Each CDR3 protein appears once, grouped with its most common genes and DNA. Across this sample there are approximately 610,000 distinct CDR3 sequences, with about 15% seen only once. The ten largest clonotypes hold around 4.5% of the sample. Material: blood. Receptor source: a woman in her forties with Graves' ophthalmopathy.

This clonotype was recorded at least ten times. The chain is built from TRBV7-2 and TRBJ2-2; the D is unclear. The CDR3 is 13 amino acids. Germline V lookup: CDR1 SGHTA, CDR2 FQGNSA. V was cut by 1 base and J by 8 bases, with 8 bases left in between. The CDR3 here is CASSLDSVGELFF. CDR3 sequence (DNA): TGTGCCAGCAGCTTAGATTCCGTAGGGGAGCTGTTTTTT.

This clonotype occurred many times. CDR3 nucleotides: TGCAGTGCTAGAGATCTATTCGGAGGTTCAAAGGAAGAGACCCAGTACTTC. As protein: CSARDLFGGSKEETQYF. The chain couples TRBV20-1 to TRBJ2-5; tentatively, D is TRBD2 (5 bases). The CDR3 has 17 residues. The ends were cut back, 0 bases at V and 3 bases at J, with 20 bases in the middle. The germline V gene has CDR1 DFQATT and CDR2 SNEGSKA (reference sequence).

This clonotype was counted between two and nine times. V usage is TRBV7-9 and J usage is TRBJ2-5; 14 bases line up with TRBD2. Germline lookup yields CDR1 SEHNR and CDR2 FQNEAQ (reference sequence). The CDR3 is 14 amino acids. The junction had 2 bases not matched to a gene; V was cut back by 2 bases and J by 9 bases. The CDR3 here is CASSLPGLAGAQYF. CDR3 DNA: TGTGCCAGCAGCTTACCGGGACTAGCGGGAGCCCAGTACTTC.

In this sample, this clonotype turned up many times. J is TRBJ1-2 and V is TRBV9; a weak D match, TRBD1 (5 bases). Trimming stripped 4 bases from V and 8 bases from J, with 12 bases between. Germline CDR1 SGDLS, CDR2 YYNGEE. This CDR3 spans 12 amino acids. The CDR3 DNA sequence: TGTGCCAGCAGCAATACAGGAGGGGGCTACACCTTC. Its protein is CASSNTGGGYTF.

This clonotype was observed many times. The chain joins TRBV6-5 to TRBJ2-7; D uncertain. V lost 8 bases to trimming and J lost 6 bases, with 11 bases between them. Germline V gene sequence: CDR1 MNHEY, CDR2 SVGAGI. The CDR3 consists of 11 residues. CDR3 sequence: CASEEASEQYF. The CDR3, as DNA: TGTGCCAGCGAAGAGGCGAGCGAGCAGTACTTC.

This clonotype showed up many times. V gene TRBV28 combines with J gene TRBJ2-7; perhaps TRBD2 as D (5 bases). The CDR3 runs 15 residues. Germline values: CDR1 MDHEN, CDR2 SYDVKM. Trimming pared 3 bases from V and 6 bases from J, leaving 18 bases between. CDR3 DNA: TGTGCCAGCAGTTTGAGGGTATCCTATACCTCCGAGCAGTACTTC. It translates to CASSLRVSYTSEQYF.

This clonotype was counted between two and nine times. The rearrangement joins TRBV18 to TRBJ2-7, with 10 bases fitting TRBD1. Germline-derived CDR1 and CDR2 are KGHSH and LQKENI. The length of the CDR3 is 14 residues. The trim removed 3 bases at V and 7 bases at J, leaving 6 bases unmatched. CDR3 protein: CASSPTGTGVEQYF. The DNA of the CDR3 is TGTGCCAGCTCACCCACCGGGACAGGGGTTGAGCAGTACTTC. Supplemented by reference TRBV18 and TRBJ2-7, the full variable domain reads NAGVMQNPRHLVRRRGQEARLRCSPMKGHSHVYWYRQLPEEGLKFMVYLQKENIIDESGMPKERFSAEFPKEGPSILRIQQVVRGDSAAYFCASSPTGTGVEQYFGPGTRLTVT.

This clonotype was picked up many times. The chain carries TRBV6-5 and TRBJ2-5; 11 nucleotides match TRBD1. The CDR3 totals 14 residues. CDR1 MNHEY and CDR2 SVGAGI come from the germline V gene. V was pared by 9 bases and J by 5 bases, with 8 bases of the junction left unmatched. Here the CDR3 reads CASRGQGERETQYF. As DNA, the CDR3 is TGTGCCAGTCGGGGACAGGGGGAAAGGGAGACCCAGTACTTC.

This clonotype was seen ten or more times. The V and J genes are TRBV19 and TRBJ1-1; TRBD1 matches at 7 bases. Germline lookup yields CDR1 LNHDA and CDR2 SQIVND (reference sequence). This CDR3 contains 13 residues. J lost 9 bases, V lost 8 bases, and 12 bases had no gene match. The chain's CDR3 is CASLAGQLTQAFF. CDR3 sequence (DNA): TGTGCCAGTCTAGCGGGACAGTTAACCCAAGCTTTCTTT.

This clonotype was seen ten or more times. The genes are TRBV27 and TRBJ1-2; 7 positions match TRBD1. The CDR3 runs to 12 residues. The germline V gene encodes CDR1 MNHEY and CDR2 SMNVEV (reference sequence). V shed 6 bases, J shed 7 bases, and the junction held 5 bases outside the gene matches. The CDR3 DNA reads as TGTGCCAGCAGAGACAGGGTCAGTGGCTACACCTTC. Translation: CASRDRVSGYTF.

This clonotype was seen a handful of times. V gene TRBV5-1 combines with J gene TRBJ2-7; the match to TRBD2 covers 7 bases. V was pared by 2 bases and J by 0 bases, with 8 bases of the junction left unmatched. The V gene's germline CDR1 is SGHRS and CDR2 YFSETQ. The CDR3 is 16 residues long. The CDR3 DNA is TGCGCCAGCAGCTTCAGAACGGGAGGACACTCCTACGAGCAGTACTTC. This translates into CASSFRTGGHSYEQYF.

Many counts were recorded for this clonotype. The chain combines TRBV7-8 with TRBJ2-7; D may be TRBD1 (5 bases). Germline V lookup: CDR1 SGHVS, CDR2 FQNEAQ. This CDR3 comprises 11 residues. V dropped 3 bases and J dropped 10 bases, with 10 bases sitting between them. DNA of the CDR3: TGTGCCAGCAGCTTCCAAGGACATCAGTACTTC. Translated: CASSFQGHQYF.

The rearrangement uses TRBV28 and TRBJ2-7; D gene ambiguous. CDR3 length: 12 amino acids. CDR1 and CDR2 (germline): MDHEN, SYDVKM. V was cut by 7 bases and J by 6 bases, with 13 bases left in between. In DNA form, the CDR3 reads TGTGCCAGCACCTCGGGTTGGGCCGAGCAGTACTTC. It encodes CASTSGWAEQYF.